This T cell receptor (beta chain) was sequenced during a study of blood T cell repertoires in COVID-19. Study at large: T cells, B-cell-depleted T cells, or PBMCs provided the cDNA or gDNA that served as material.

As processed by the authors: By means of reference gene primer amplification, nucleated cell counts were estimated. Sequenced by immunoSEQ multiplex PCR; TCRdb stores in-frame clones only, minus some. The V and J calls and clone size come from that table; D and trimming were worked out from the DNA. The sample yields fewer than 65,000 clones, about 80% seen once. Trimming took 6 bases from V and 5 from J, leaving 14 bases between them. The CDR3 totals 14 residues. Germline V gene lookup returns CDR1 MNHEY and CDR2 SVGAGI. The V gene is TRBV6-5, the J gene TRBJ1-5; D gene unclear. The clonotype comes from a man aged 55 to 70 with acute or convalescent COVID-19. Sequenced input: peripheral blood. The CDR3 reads CASRPSGLHQPQHF. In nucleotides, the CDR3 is TGTGCCAGCAGACCAAGCGGGTTACATCAGCCCCAGCATTTT.